The 21 T cell receptor beta chains reported below all come from one sample, sequenced in a study of a mutant IDH1 vaccine in newly diagnosed glioma. The antigens of these receptors remain unknown. Sequenced by immunoSEQ multiplex PCR; TCRdb stores in-frame clones only, minus some. The table has 120,000 or so clones, around four fifths seen once; the top ten hold about 5.5%. Time point reported: week 11, during vaccination. Every vaccination contained 300 ug of the mutant IDH1 20-mer peptide and was paired with topical imiquimod. The sample consisted of PBMCs, taken from a glioma patient whose treatment included an IDH1 peptide vaccine. The receptor set was obtained from a man in his forties or fifties with glioma.

The gene calls are TRBV29-1 and TRBJ1-5; tentative D call: TRBD1 (6 bases). There are 13 residues in the CDR3. Germline V lookup: CDR1 SQVTM, CDR2 ANQGSEA. Deletions cut 4 bases from V and 2 bases from J, with 9 bases between. The CDR3 region is CSVGGPGNQPQHF. The CDR3 nucleotides are TGCAGCGTTGGGGGGCCCGGCAATCAGCCCCAGCATTTT.

Concerning this clone itself: An end of the junction does not agree with germline; a read error may underlie this. The rearrangement uses TRBV7-7 and TRBJ2-1; 9 bases are a match to TRBD1. Germline V gives CDR1 SSHAT, CDR2 FNYEAQ (reference sequence). The CDR3 consists of 15 residues. The CDR3 protein is CASSLTGGPYNEQFF. CDR3 sequence (DNA): TGTGCTAGCAGCTTAACAGGGGGCCCCTACAATGAGCAGTTCTTC.

Ten or more counts support this clone. One end of the junction varies from germline; a read error may be responsible. The rearrangement links TRBV7-7 to TRBJ2-7; 8 bases align to TRBD1. Germline V lookup: CDR1 SSHAT, CDR2 FNYEAQ (reference sequence). This CDR3 has 13 residues. This chain's CDR3 is CASSLRQGSEQYF. CDR3 bases: TGTGCTAGCAGCTTAAGACAGGGGAGCGAGCAGTACTTC.

This rearrangement joins TRBV2 to TRBJ2-3; 8 bases are a match to TRBD2. CDR1 is SNHLY, CDR2 FYNNEI, per germline. The CDR3 totals 16 residues. J was trimmed by 2 bases and V by 2 bases; bases with no gene match: 6. The CDR3 region has the DNA TGTGCCAGCAGTGAAAATACGGGGGGGTTCACAGATACGCAGTATTTT. Translation gives CASSENTGGFTDTQYF.

The chain joins TRBV10-3 to TRBJ1-1; 9 nucleotides line up with TRBD1. From germline, CDR1 is ENHRY and CDR2 SYGVKD. This CDR3 is built from 15 residues. The trim removed 5 bases at V and 1 base at J, leaving 5 bases unmatched. The CDR3 loop reads CAISPDRGGNTEAFF. CDR3 nucleotides: TGTGCCATCAGTCCGGACAGGGGAGGGAACACTGAAGCTTTCTTT.

The V and J genes are TRBV4-1 and TRBJ2-5; weak D call: TRBD2 (6 bases). The CDR3 contains 14 residues. Deletions cut 0 bases from V and 5 bases from J, with 10 bases between. In germline, CDR1 is MGHRA, CDR2 YSYEKL. CDR3 in amino acids: CASSQERGWETQYF. In nucleotides, the CDR3 is TGCGCCAGCAGCCAAGAGCGGGGCTGGGAGACCCAGTACTTC.

This chain uses TRBV30 with TRBJ1-3; D possibly corresponds to TRBD1 (5 bases). The germline V gene has CDR1 GTSNPN and CDR2 SVGIG (reference sequence). Trimming took 5 bases from V and 0 from J, leaving 14 bases between them. This CDR3 has 15 residues. DNA for the CDR3: TGTGCCTGGGGTGCTGGACAAGTCTCTGGAAACACCATATATTTT. Translated, it gives CAWGAGQVSGNTIYF.

The chain uses TRBV5-1 and TRBJ2-7; 8 bases align to TRBD2. V lost 5 bases to trimming and J lost 2 bases; unmatched junction nucleotides: 3. The CDR3 consists of 13 residues. From germline, CDR1 is SGHRS and CDR2 YFSETQ. The CDR3 here is CASRTSGAYEQYF. The CDR3 region has the DNA TGCGCCAGCAGAACTAGCGGCGCCTACGAGCAGTACTTC.

Written as DNA, the CDR3 is TGTGCCAGCAGTGGGACTTGGACAGGGTGGTTCGAGCAGTACTTC. Translation: CASSGTWTGWFEQYF. The rearrangement links TRBV25-1 to TRBJ2-7; 8 positions match TRBD1. V was pared by 4 bases and J by 6 bases, with 11 bases of the junction left unmatched. The CDR3 has 15 amino acids. Per the germline V gene, CDR1 is MGHDK and CDR2 is SYGVNS.

CDR3 nucleotides: TGCGCCAGCAGCTTGTCACAGGGGGCCACGGAGACCCAGTACTTC. Residues: CASSLSQGATETQYF. The genes are TRBV5-1 and TRBJ2-5; 9 bases are a match to TRBD1. The CDR3 totals 15 residues. The germline V gene encodes CDR1 SGHRS and CDR2 YFSETQ. Germline trimming cut 1 base from V and 5 bases from J; bases unmatched to any gene: 6. The entire variable domain, with the rest obtained from reference TRBV5-1 and TRBJ2-5, is as follows: KAGVTQTPRYLIKTRGQQVTLSCSPISGHRSVSWYQQTPGQGLQFLFEYFSETQRNKGNFPGRFSGRQFSNSRSEMNVSTLELGDSALYLCASSLSQGATETQYFGPGTRLLVL.

V usage is TRBV29-1 and J usage is TRBJ1-1, with 11 bases that match TRBD1. V dropped 6 bases and J dropped 4; count of bases not matched to a gene: 4. The V gene's germline CDR1 is SQVTM and CDR2 ANQGSEA. This CDR3 has 13 residues. The CDR3 region has the DNA TGCAGCGTCGGGGGGACAGGGGGCACTGAAGCTTTCTTT. It yields the protein CSVGGTGGTEAFF.

The V call is TRBV19, the J call TRBJ2-1; 7 bases line up with TRBD2. Germline V lookup: CDR1 LNHDA, CDR2 SQIVND (reference sequence). V was clipped by 2 bases and J by 4 bases; unmatched bases: 5. This CDR3 comprises 15 residues. CDR3 loop: CASSISSGDYNEQFF. The CDR3 coding sequence is TGTGCCAGTAGTATATCTAGCGGAGATTACAATGAGCAGTTCTTC.

The chain employs TRBV14 and TRBJ2-7, with D tentatively TRBD1 (6 bases). Trimming removed 9 bases at V and 3 bases at J, with 9 bases between. CDR1 and CDR2 from the germline V gene are SGHDN and FVKESK. There are 11 residues in the CDR3. The CDR3 is CASSRGYEQYF. The CDR3 nucleotides are TGTGCCAGTTCCAGGGGCTACGAGCAGTACTTC.

In this sample, this clone turned up a few times. This chain uses TRBV30 with TRBJ1-1, with D unclear. The CDR3 is 14 residues long. CDR1 GTSNPN and CDR2 SVGIG come from the germline V gene (reference sequence). The CDR3 sequence: CALKGPLMNTEAFF. As DNA, the CDR3 is TGTGCGTTAAAAGGCCCTCTTATGAACACTGAAGCTTTCTTT.

The rearrangement joins TRBV7-9 to TRBJ2-1; D call uncertain. The CDR3 has 12 amino acids. In germline, CDR1 is SEHNR, CDR2 FQNEAQ (reference sequence). Trimming took 1 base from V and 9 from J, leaving 7 bases between them. The CDR3 region is CASSLDGLEQFF. The CDR3 region has the DNA TGTGCCAGCAGCTTAGACGGTCTTGAGCAGTTCTTC.

This clone was seen only a few times. The chain uses TRBV25-1 and TRBJ1-2, with 7 bases matching TRBD1. CDR1 is MGHDK, CDR2 SYGVNS, per germline. The CDR3 spans 15 residues. V trimming: 3 bases; J trimming: 3 bases; junction bases outside the gene matches: 7. The CDR3 DNA sequence: TGTGCCAGCAGTGATGAGGCAGGGGGGGACTATGGCTACACCTTC. This sequence encodes CASSDEAGGDYGYTF.

The table lists this clone with a few counts. This chain joins TRBV6-5 and TRBJ2-2; possibly TRBD1 or TRBD2 for D (5 bases each). The CDR3 spans 13 residues. Per germline, CDR1 MNHEY and CDR2 SVGAGI. Between the trimmed V and J ends, which lost 5 bases and 5 bases, there was a span of 9 bases. The CDR3 region is CASSRDHTGELFF. CDR3 nucleotide sequence: TGTGCCAGCAGTCGGGACCATACCGGGGAGCTGTTTTTT.

This sequence joins TRBV7-2 and TRBJ1-5; possible D gene TRBD1, 6 bases. The germline V gene encodes CDR1 SGHTA and CDR2 FQGNSA. This CDR3 region has 18 residues. V gave up 5 bases and J gave up 2 bases, with 22 bases separating them. Written as DNA, the CDR3 is TGTGCCAGCAGCCATCCCCTGCGGGGGGCCCGCGGCAATCAGCCCCAGCATTTT. Translated, it gives CASSHPLRGARGNQPQHF.

The chain uses TRBV14 and TRBJ2-2, with 9 bases aligning to TRBD2. CDR1 SGHDN and CDR2 FVKESK come from the germline V gene. Trimming took 0 bases from V and 4 from J; bases not matched to a gene: 3. The CDR3 runs 16 residues. The CDR3 here is CASSQDGLAPTGELFF. The CDR3 nucleotides read TGTGCCAGCAGCCAAGATGGACTAGCGCCCACCGGGGAGCTGTTTTTT.

The CDR3 DNA is TGTGCCAGCAGCTTGTCAGGGGGCGGGAGGGCTTTCTTT. Amino acids: CASSLSGGGRAFF. The chain recombines TRBV5-4 with TRBJ1-1; 8 bases agree with TRBD1. The CDR3 contains 13 residues. Germline loops: CDR1 SGHNT, CDR2 YYREEE (reference sequence). Losses at the gene ends were 1 base for V and 11 bases for J; bases not matched to a gene: 7.

Turning to this clone: Other nucleotide sequences in the sample specify the same CDR3. This rearrangement joins TRBV4-3 to TRBJ2-7, with D tentatively TRBD2 (5 bases). V was shortened by 0 bases and J by 4 bases, with 7 bases between the two germline ends. CDR1 and CDR2 (germline): LGHNA, YSLEER. The CDR3 sequence is 13 residues long. CDR3 nucleotide sequence: TGCGCCAGCAGCCAAGATCGGGGTTACGAGCAGTACTTC. Its translation is CASSQDRGYEQYF.